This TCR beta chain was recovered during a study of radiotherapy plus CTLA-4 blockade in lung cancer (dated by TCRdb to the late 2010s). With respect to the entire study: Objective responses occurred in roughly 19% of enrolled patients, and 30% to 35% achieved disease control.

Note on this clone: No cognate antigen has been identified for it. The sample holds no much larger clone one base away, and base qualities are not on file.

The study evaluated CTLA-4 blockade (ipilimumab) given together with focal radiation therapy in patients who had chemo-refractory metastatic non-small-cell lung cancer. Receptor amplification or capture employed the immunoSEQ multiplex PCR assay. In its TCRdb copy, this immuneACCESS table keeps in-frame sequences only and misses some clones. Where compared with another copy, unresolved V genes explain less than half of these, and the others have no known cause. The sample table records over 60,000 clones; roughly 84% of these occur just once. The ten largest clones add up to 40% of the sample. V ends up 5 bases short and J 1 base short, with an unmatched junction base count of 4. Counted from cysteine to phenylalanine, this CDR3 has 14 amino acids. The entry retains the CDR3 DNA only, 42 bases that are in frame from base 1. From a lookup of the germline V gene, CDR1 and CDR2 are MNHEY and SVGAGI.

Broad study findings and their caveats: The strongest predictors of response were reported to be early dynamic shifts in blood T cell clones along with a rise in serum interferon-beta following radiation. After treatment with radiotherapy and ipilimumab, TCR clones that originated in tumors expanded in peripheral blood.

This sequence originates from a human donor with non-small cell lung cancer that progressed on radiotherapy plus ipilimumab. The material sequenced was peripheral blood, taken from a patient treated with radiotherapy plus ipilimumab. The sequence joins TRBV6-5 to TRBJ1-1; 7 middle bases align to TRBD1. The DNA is TGTGCCAGCAGTCGACAGGGCTGGAACACTGAAGCTTTCTTT. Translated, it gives CASSRQGWNTEAFF.